This paragraph reports one T cell receptor (beta chain). The target antigen is unknown. There are 13 residues in the CDR3. CDR1 is MDHEN and CDR2 is SYDVKM in the germline V gene. The V and J ends lost 7 bases and 9 bases, in that order; junction bases with no gene match: 9. This sample stems from a study of T-cell reconstitution after alpha-beta-depleted transplantation in children. Study-level points and caveats: Hyperexpanded clones declined; after one year, newly produced T cells mostly supplied diversity. Expanded graft clones, several hundred of them, were reportedly the source of alpha-beta T cells about two months after transplant. Surviving recipient T cells and thymic progenitors accounted for the high day-60 TCRbeta diversity observed in some patients.

It was with unique molecular identifiers that the TCRbeta library was prepared. TCRdb independently ran MiXCR on the PCR reads; one entry per CDR3 protein. The data contain approximately 50,000 distinct CDR3 sequences, 5.5% to 7.5% of them singletons. This TCR came from a female patient between 2 and 10 years old who had a stem cell transplant for aplastic anemia, so the T cells may come from the graft donor. The sequencing here drew on PBMCs, mostly from graft donor cells, taken 60 days after TCRalphabeta/CD19-depleted stem cell transplant. This chain joins TRBV28 and TRBJ2-5; 9 nucleotides agree with TRBD2. The CDR3 loop reads CASNPSGGSPQYF. CDR3 nucleotide sequence: TGTGCCAGCAATCCGAGCGGGGGGTCCCCCCAGTACTTC.